Following are 15 T cell receptor beta chains from one sample sequenced in a study of T cell repertoires in cytomegalovirus infection. MiXCR, run by TCRdb on the reads, gives a single entry per CDR3 protein. The sample yields about 140,000 distinct CDR3 sequences, 6.5% seen once. Source material: PBMCs. The origin of the receptors is a human donor in good health (CMV status not recorded). Some clones in this sample may be carry-over from other donors' samples.

This clonotype was counted only a few times. CDR3 nucleotides: TGCAGCGCCGTACCGGCGGGGGGCACAGATACGCAGTATTTT. This encodes CSAVPAGGTDTQYF. The chain combines TRBV29-1 with TRBJ2-3, with 7 nucleotides matching TRBD2. V shed 7 bases and J 1 base; nucleotides not matched to a gene: 8. The germline CDR1 and CDR2 sequences are SQVTM and ANQGSEA. The CDR3 sequence is 14 residues long.

The sample holds many counts of this clonotype. The chain carries TRBV7-2 and TRBJ2-7; D is unclear. There are 12 residues in the CDR3. V lost 3 bases and J 6 bases, leaving 9 bases between the germline ends. CDR1 and CDR2 from the germline V gene are SGHTA and FQGNSA. CDR3 sequence: CASSFPGPEQYF. The CDR3 region has the DNA TGTGCCAGCAGCTTCCCCGGACCCGAGCAGTACTTC.

This clonotype showed up many times. This sequence joins TRBV15 and TRBJ2-6; 8 positions agree with TRBD1. Trimming took 5 bases from V and 0 from J; bases not matched to a gene: 12. Germline V CDR1 and CDR2: LNHNV, YYDKDF (reference sequence). The CDR3 has 19 amino acids. CDR3 nucleotide sequence: TGTGCCACCAGCGCTCGACCCGGGACAGGTGTCTCTGGGGCCAACGTCCTGACTTTC. As protein: CATSARPGTGVSGANVLTF. The variable domain in full, completed from reference TRBV15 and TRBJ2-6, reads DAMVIQNPRYQVTQFGKPVTLSCSQTLNHNVMYWYQQKSSQAPKLLFHYYDKDFNNEADTPDNFQSRRPNTSFCFLDIRSPGLGDTAMYLCATSARPGTGVSGANVLTFGAGSRLTVL.

This clonotype has ten or more counts. The rearrangement uses TRBV7-2 and TRBJ2-3; D gene ambiguous. V dropped 1 base and J dropped 5 bases, with 7 bases sitting between them. There are 13 residues in the CDR3. Germline V gene sequence: CDR1 SGHTA, CDR2 FQGNSA. This CDR3 is CASSLVRQDTQYF. The CDR3 nucleotides read TGTGCCAGCAGCTTAGTTCGACAAGATACGCAGTATTTT.

On this clonotype itself: A much larger clone sits a single nucleotide away, making a read error possible. V and J are TRBV7-4 and TRBJ2-7; no reliable D call. The CDR3 runs to 16 residues. Germline V gives CDR1 SGHVT, CDR2 SQSDAQ. V shed 5 bases and J shed 6 bases, with 23 bases lying between them. The CDR3, as DNA: TGTGCCAGCAGCCCCTCCAGAAGGGCCGGCCCCATCGAGCAGTACTTC. It is translated as CASSPSRRAGPIEQYF.

The J gene is TRBJ2-1, the V gene TRBV29-1; D might be TRBD2 (6 bases). V was trimmed by 5 bases and J by 4 bases, leaving 21 bases between them. Germline assignment: CDR1 SQVTM and CDR2 ANQGSEA. The CDR3 contains 16 residues. The CDR3 DNA reads TGCAGCGTTTTGGATATTGGCCTAGCGACGTACAATGAGCAGTTCTTC. This translates into CSVLDIGLATYNEQFF.

In this sample, this clonotype turned up many times. V is TRBV10-3 and J is TRBJ1-1; TRBD1 agrees at 8 bases. The CDR3 is 15 amino acids. CDR1 ENHRY and CDR2 SYGVKD come from the germline V gene. Trimming at V came to 3 bases and at J to 4 bases, leaving 7 bases not matched to a gene. The CDR3 coding sequence is TGTGCCATCAGTGATTCGACAGGGGAGGCCACTGAAGCTTTCTTT. It translates to CAISDSTGEATEAFF.

This clonotype was recorded many times. The chain employs TRBV6-1 and TRBJ2-3, with 10 bases aligning to TRBD2. The junction had 3 bases not matched to a gene; V was cut back by 2 bases and J by 13 bases. Germline CDR1 and CDR2: MNHNS and SASEGT. The CDR3 length is 12 residues. The CDR3 coding sequence is TGTGCCAGCAGTGAACTAGGGACTAGCGAGTATTTT. It translates to CASSELGTSEYF.

The chain couples TRBV19 to TRBJ1-4, with 7 bases fitting TRBD1. V shed 8 bases and J 5 bases; nucleotides not matched to a gene: 5. Germline values: CDR1 LNHDA, CDR2 SQIVND (reference sequence). The CDR3 extends over 13 amino acids. The chain's CDR3 is CASAGTVNEKLFF. In DNA form, the CDR3 reads TGTGCCAGTGCCGGGACAGTAAATGAAAAACTGTTTTTT.

This clonotype was observed many times. The chain recombines TRBV7-2 with TRBJ2-3; maybe TRBD2 (6 bases). CDR1 and CDR2 from the germline V gene are SGHTA and FQGNSA. This CDR3 has 18 residues. V was shortened by 5 bases and J by 0 bases, with 21 bases between the two germline ends. CDR3 loop: CASSRSGLVGDSTDTQYF. CDR3 nucleotide sequence: TGTGCCAGCAGCCGCAGCGGGTTGGTCGGCGATAGCACAGATACGCAGTATTTT. The full variable domain, in which reference TRBV7-2 and TRBJ2-3 provide the parts outside the CDR3, is GAGVSQSPSNKVTEKGKDVELRCDPISGHTALYWYRQSLGQGLEFLIYFQGNSAPDKSGLPSDRFSAERTGGSVSTLTIQRTQQEDSAVYLCASSRSGLVGDSTDTQYFGPGTRLTVL.

This clonotype was found many times. The chain links TRBV12-5 to TRBJ2-2; TRBD2 agrees at 7 bases. With V trimmed by 6 bases and J by 6 bases, 4 bases remained unmatched. The V gene's germline CDR1 is LGHNT and CDR2 FRNRAP. The CDR3 runs 13 residues. The CDR3 sequence is CASGTSEAGELFF. The CDR3 bases are TGTGCTAGTGGCACTAGCGAGGCCGGGGAGCTGTTTTTT.

This clonotype was recorded at least ten times. V and J are TRBV7-9 and TRBJ2-5, with D perhaps assigned TRBD1 or TRBD2 (6 bases each). The CDR3 is made up of 14 amino acids. The V and J ends lost 5 bases and 5 bases respectively, with 15 bases between them. The germline V gene encodes CDR1 SEHNR and CDR2 FQNEAQ (reference sequence). The CDR3 spells CASSRGTPGETQYF. CDR3 sequence (DNA): TGTGCCAGCAGCCGCGGGACACCCGGGGAGACCCAGTACTTC.

This clonotype was seen repeatedly, ten times or more. V usage is TRBV29-1 and J usage is TRBJ2-7; 12 bases fit TRBD1. The V segment lost 0 bases and the J segment 3 bases; nucleotides outside the gene matches: 9. The CDR3 sequence is 17 residues long. In germline, CDR1 is SQVTM, CDR2 ANQGSEA. The CDR3: CSVEDRSGQGAGYEQYF. DNA of the CDR3: TGCAGCGTTGAAGATAGGTCGGGACAGGGGGCTGGCTACGAGCAGTACTTC.

This clonotype came up many times. V and J are TRBV29-1 and TRBJ1-1; weak D call: TRBD1 (6 bases). This CDR3 comprises 12 residues. V shed 4 bases and J shed 3 bases, with 9 bases lying between them. The germline V gene has CDR1 SQVTM and CDR2 ANQGSEA. CDR3 sequence: CSVGGLYTEAFF. The CDR3 nucleotides are TGCAGCGTTGGGGGGCTGTACACTGAAGCTTTCTTT.

This clonotype has a count of ten or more. This chain connects TRBV6-1 to TRBJ1-2, with a possible D match to TRBD1 (5 bases). The V end lost 6 bases, the J end lost 8 bases, and 13 bases lay between the germline ends. Germline assignment: CDR1 MNHNS and CDR2 SASEGT. The length of the CDR3 is 12 residues. CDR3 coding DNA: TGTGCCAGCAGAGCCGGGGGGGAAGGCTACACCTTC. Amino acid sequence: CASRAGGEGYTF.